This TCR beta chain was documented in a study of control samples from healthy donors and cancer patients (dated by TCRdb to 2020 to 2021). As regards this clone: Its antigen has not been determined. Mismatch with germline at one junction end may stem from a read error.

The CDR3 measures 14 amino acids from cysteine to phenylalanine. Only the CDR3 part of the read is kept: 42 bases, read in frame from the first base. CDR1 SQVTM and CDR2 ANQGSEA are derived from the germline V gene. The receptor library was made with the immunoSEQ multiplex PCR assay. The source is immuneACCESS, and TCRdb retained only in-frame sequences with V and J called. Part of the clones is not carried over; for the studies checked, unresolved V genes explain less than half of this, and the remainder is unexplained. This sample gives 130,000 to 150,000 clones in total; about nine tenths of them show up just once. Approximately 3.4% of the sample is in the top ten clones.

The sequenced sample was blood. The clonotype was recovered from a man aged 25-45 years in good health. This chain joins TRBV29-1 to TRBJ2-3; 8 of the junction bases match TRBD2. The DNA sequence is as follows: TGCAGCGTCGAAGCGGGGGACCACACAGATACGCAGTATTTT. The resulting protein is CSVEAGDHTDTQYF.